A few counts support the clone carrying this T cell receptor (beta chain). Antigen specificity is unknown. TCRdb itself ran the RT-PCR reads through MiXCR, one entry per CDR3 protein. This table has approximately 680,000 distinct CDR3 sequences, 15% to 18% appearing once. This sample is drawn from a study of response to subunit inactivated influenza vaccine. Overall study findings and caveats: That few new T cells are recruited by each seasonal influenza vaccination was the authors' suggestion.

The CDR3 runs to 14 residues. The germline V gene has CDR1 DFQATT and CDR2 SNEGSKA (reference sequence). V shed 3 bases and J 5 bases; nucleotides not matched to a gene: 5. The rearrangement uses TRBV20-1 and TRBJ2-5, with 11 bases aligning to TRBD2. This clonotype was sampled from a man between 50 and 59 years old who received an inactivated influenza vaccine. The sequences come from PBMCs from blood, collected 11 to 12 days after vaccination. The CDR3 coding sequence is TGCAGTGCTAGTAGCGGGAGGGCCTTGGAGACCCAGTACTTC. This translates into CSASSGRALETQYF.